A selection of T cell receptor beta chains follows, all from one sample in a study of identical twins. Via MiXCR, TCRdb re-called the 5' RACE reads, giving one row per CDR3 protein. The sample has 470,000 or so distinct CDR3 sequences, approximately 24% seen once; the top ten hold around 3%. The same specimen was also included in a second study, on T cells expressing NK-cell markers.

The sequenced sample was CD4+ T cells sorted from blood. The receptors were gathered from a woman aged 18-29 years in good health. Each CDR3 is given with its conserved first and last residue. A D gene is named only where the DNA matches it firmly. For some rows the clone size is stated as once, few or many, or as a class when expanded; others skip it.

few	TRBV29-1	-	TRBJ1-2	TGCAGCCCCCACGGACGGAATGGCTACACCTTC	CSPHGRNGYTF
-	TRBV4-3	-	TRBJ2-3	TGCGCCAGCAGCCATGATTCCTTCACAGATACGCAGTATTTT	CASSHDSFTDTQYF
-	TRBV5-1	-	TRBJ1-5	TGCGCCAGCAGCTTGGACCCATACCAGGGGCAGCCCCAGCATTTT	CASSLDPYQGQPQHF
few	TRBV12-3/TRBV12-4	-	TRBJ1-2	TGTGCCAGCACCTCGACCATGGGAGGCGGCTACACCTTC	CASTSTMGGGYTF
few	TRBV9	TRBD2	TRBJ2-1	TGTGCCAGCAGCGTAAGGGGAAATAGCGGGGCGGAGCAGTTCTTC	CASSVRGNSGAEQFF
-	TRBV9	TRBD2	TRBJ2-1	TGTGCCAGCAGCGTAGTCGGGGGTACTAGCGGGAGAAATGAGCAGTTCTTC	CASSVVGGTSGRNEQFF
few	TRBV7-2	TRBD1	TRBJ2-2	TGTGCCAGCAGCTTAAAGGGACAGGTCGTCACCGGGGAGCTGTTTTTT	CASSLKGQVVTGELFF
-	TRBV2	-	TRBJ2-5	TGTGCCAGCAGTGAAAATATGGTCAGGCAAGAGACCCAGTACTTC	CASSENMVRQETQYF
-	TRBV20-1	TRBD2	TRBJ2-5	TGCAGTGCTAGAGCTAGCGGGGGTGAGACCCAGTACTTC	CSARASGGETQYF
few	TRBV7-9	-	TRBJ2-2	TGTGCCAGCAGCTACCCTTCGACGGTCACCGGGGAGCTGTTTTTT	CASSYPSTVTGELFF
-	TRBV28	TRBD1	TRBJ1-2	TGTGCCAGCAGTAGGGGGACAGGGTATGGGTATGGCTACACCTTC	CASSRGTGYGYGYTF
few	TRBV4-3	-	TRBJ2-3	TGCGCCAGCAGCCAAGCTGACTCCGCAAGCACAGATACGCAGTATTTT	CASSQADSASTDTQYF
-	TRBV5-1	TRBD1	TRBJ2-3	TGCGCCAGCAGCCCCCGTCCCGGACAGGGAATCCCAGATACGCAGTATTTT	CASSPRPGQGIPDTQYF
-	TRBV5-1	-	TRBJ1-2	TGCGCCAGCAGCTTGGGCGGCGGAGCCAGCTATGGCTACACCTTC	CASSLGGGASYGYTF
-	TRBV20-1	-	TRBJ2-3	TGCAGTACGTCCAGGGGGGGCCGAGTCTCAGATACGCAGTATTTT	CSTSRGGRVSDTQYF
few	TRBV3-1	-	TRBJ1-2	TGTGCCAGCAGCCAAGAAATGGGATACTATGGCTACACCTTC	CASSQEMGYYGYTF
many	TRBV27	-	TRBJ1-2	TGTGCCAGCAGATCCCACAGGGACGGCTACACCTTC	CASRSHRDGYTF
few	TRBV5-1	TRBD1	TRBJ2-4	TGCGCCAGCAGCGGGGGAACAGGGGGCTGGAACATTCAGTACTTC	CASSGGTGGWNIQYF
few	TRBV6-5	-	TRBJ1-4	TGTGCCAGCAGTTACTCGTGGGAAAATGAAAAACTGTTTTTT	CASSYSWENEKLFF
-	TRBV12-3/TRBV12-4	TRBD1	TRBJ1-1	TGTGCCAGCAGTTACAGTGGACAGGACACTGAAGCTTTCTTT	CASSYSGQDTEAFF
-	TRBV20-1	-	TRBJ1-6	TGCAGTGCTCGTCCGGTGAATTCACCCCTCCACTTT	CSARPVNSPLHF
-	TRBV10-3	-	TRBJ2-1	TGTGCCACTTGGGCGGATTTTAACAATGAGCAGTTCTTC	CATWADFNNEQFF